The rows below give T cell receptor beta chains drawn from one sample of a study of vaccination and CD4 T cells after COVID-19. The antigens for these receptors are not known. TCRdb recomputed calls from the PCR reads with MiXCR, one row per CDR3 protein. The sample comprises some 21,000 distinct CDR3 sequences, about 45% of which are singletons, and just under 5% rests with the top ten. The sample was CD4+ T cells from blood, cultured in vitro, taken about 7 months after SARS-CoV-2 vaccination. The source of these receptors is a human donor who had recovered from COVID-19. Each CDR3 is given with its conserved first and last residue. The order of the fields is V gene, clone size, D gene, J gene, CDR3 DNA, CDR3 protein. D genes are given only for firm matches. Expanded clones get a size class; other rows say once, few or many, or leave the size out.

>TRBV28|-|-|TRBJ1-1
TGTGCCAGCAGTTTACCAGACACTGAAGCTTTCTTT
CASSLPDTEAFF
>TRBV6-5|few|-|TRBJ2-3
TGTGCCAGCAGTTATTCGGTCGAGCGGGGCACAGATACGCAGTATTTT
CASSYSVERGTDTQYF
>TRBV15|-|TRBD1|TRBJ1-1
TGTGCCACCAGCAGGACAGGGGCTGAAGCTTTCTTT
CATSRTGAEAFF
>TRBV2|-|-|TRBJ1-5
TGTGCCAGCAGTGGTTACCAAAATCAGCCCCAGCATTTT
CASSGYQNQPQHF
>TRBV7-9|medium-sized|-|TRBJ1-1
TGTGCCAGCAGCTTCCGGACCGAAGCTTTCTTT
CASSFRTEAFF
>TRBV2|-|-|TRBJ1-5
TGTGCCAGCAGTAGGATGACCCGCAATCAGCCCCAGCATTTT
CASSRMTRNQPQHF
>TRBV7-3|-|TRBD2|TRBJ2-5
TGTGCCAGCAGCCGGGGGGGGCAAGAGACCCAGTACTTC
CASSRGGQETQYF
>TRBV28|few|TRBD1|TRBJ2-7
TGTGCCAGCAGAGAAACAGGGGCCTCCTACGAGCAGTACTTC
CASRETGASYEQYF
>TRBV7-2|few|-|TRBJ2-3
TGTGCCAGCAGCCCTCCGCTGGGGACAGATACGCAGTATTTT
CASSPPLGTDTQYF
>TRBV20-1|-|TRBD2|TRBJ2-1
TGCAGTGCTAGACCGCCCAGCGGGAGTGGAAGAGGCAATGAGCAGTTCTTC
CSARPPSGSGRGNEQFF
>TRBV20-1|medium-sized|TRBD1|TRBJ1-5
TGCAGTGCTCCAGGACAGGGCCATCAGCCCCAGCATTTT
CSAPGQGHQPQHF
>TRBV25-1|-|TRBD1|TRBJ2-5
TGTGCCAGCAGTCCCAGAGCCGGGACAGGGTCCAAAGAGACCCAGTACTTC
CASSPRAGTGSKETQYF
>TRBV6-1|-|-|TRBJ2-7
TGTGCCAGCAGTCCGACGGGACTGATTTTCTACGAGCAGTACTTC
CASSPTGLIFYEQYF
>TRBV7-8|-|-|TRBJ1-1
TGTGCCAGCAGCTTAGCAGGACAGTCGAACACTGAAGCTTTCTTT
CASSLAGQSNTEAFF
>TRBV18|-|TRBD2|TRBJ2-5
TGTGCCAGCTCAGTAGCGGGGCTTCAAGAGACCCAGTACTTC
CASSVAGLQETQYF
>TRBV29-1|-|TRBD1|TRBJ2-5
TGCAGCGTGAGTTCCGTGACAGGGGGTCAAGAGACCCAGTACTTC
CSVSSVTGGQETQYF
>TRBV20-1|few|TRBD2|TRBJ2-1
TGCAGTGCCTCCCGGGAGGTCACTGAGCAGTTCTTC
CSASREVTEQFF
>TRBV6-4|-|TRBD2|TRBJ2-1
TGTGCCAGCAGTGACGAGGCCGGGAGGGGCCCCAATGAGCAGTTCTTC
CASSDEAGRGPNEQFF
>TRBV19|-|TRBD1|TRBJ1-5
TGTGCCAGTAGTTTGGGGGACAGGTTCAATCAGCCCCAGCATTTT
CASSLGDRFNQPQHF
>TRBV6-1|few|TRBD1|TRBJ2-3
TGTGCCAGCCCCCAGGACAGGGGAGATACGCAGTATTTT
CASPQDRGDTQYF
>TRBV7-3|few|TRBD2|TRBJ2-2
TGTGCCAGCAGCCTGGGACTAGCGGGAACCGGGGAGCTGTTTTTT
CASSLGLAGTGELFF
>TRBV24-1|-|TRBD2|TRBJ2-1
TGTGCCACCAGTGATCCCAGACTAGCAGCCTCCTACAATGAGCAGTTCTTC
CATSDPRLAASYNEQFF
>TRBV4-3|once|TRBD1|TRBJ2-2
TGCGCCAGCAGGGGACAGCTTAGGACCGGGGAGCTGTTTTTT
CASRGQLRTGELFF
>TRBV6-1|-|-|TRBJ2-6
TGTGCCAGCAGTGAATTTCGGTTGGCTGGGGCCAACGTCCTGACTTTC
CASSEFRLAGANVLTF
>TRBV21-1|-|-|TRBJ1-1
TGTGCCAGCAGCAGAGCGCGTAGCAGGACAACGGGCACTGAAGCTTTCTTT
CASSRARSRTTGTEAFF
>TRBV28|-|TRBD1|TRBJ1-3
TGTGCCAGCAGTAGACCGGGACAGGGACACTCTGGAAACACCATATATTTT
CASSRPGQGHSGNTIYF
>TRBV6-5|-|-|TRBJ2-3
TGTGCCAGCAGTTATAATACCCCAAGCACAGATACGCAGTATTTT
CASSYNTPSTDTQYF
>TRBV20-1|-|-|TRBJ2-7
TGCAGTGCTAGAGATCGCCGTTTCAACCGAATCGGCGAGCAGTACTTC
CSARDRRFNRIGEQYF
>TRBV15|medium-sized|TRBD1|TRBJ2-6
TGTGCCACCAGCAGAGATTATTTGGGACAGGGTAACTTTGGGGCCAACGTCCTGACTTTC
CATSRDYLGQGNFGANVLTF
>TRBV20-1|few|-|TRBJ2-3
TGCAGTGCGGACAGTTCTATCACAGATACGCAGTATTTT
CSADSSITDTQYF
>TRBV7-8|few|TRBD2|TRBJ2-7
TGTGCCAGCAGCTCAGGGACTAGCGGGACCACCGAGCAGTACTTC
CASSSGTSGTTEQYF
>TRBV28|-|TRBD2|TRBJ2-1
TGTGCCAGCTTCTCATTCGGCGGGAGCTCCTACAATGAGCAGTTCTTC
CASFSFGGSSYNEQFF
>TRBV24-1|few|TRBD1|TRBJ2-3
TGTGCCACCAGTGATTTCGGGACAGGGACCGATACGCAGTATTTT
CATSDFGTGTDTQYF
>TRBV6-4|-|-|TRBJ1-3
TGTGCCAGCAGTGAACCAGGGACTGGAAACACCATATATTTT
CASSEPGTGNTIYF
>TRBV20-1|-|-|TRBJ2-1
TGCAGTGCTATTAAAGACGGCTCCTACAATGAGCAGTTCTTC
CSAIKDGSYNEQFF
>TRBV20-1|-|-|TRBJ2-3
TGCAGTGCTAGGCTAGGTGGGGCCAGCACAGATACGCAGTATTTT
CSARLGGASTDTQYF
>TRBV6-1|few|TRBD1|TRBJ1-1
TGTGCCAGCAGGGGGACAGGGTTGGCTGAAGCTTTCTTT
CASRGTGLAEAFF
>TRBV10-3|-|-|TRBJ2-1
TGTGCCATCTCGCCGCGGAAGGACAATGAGCAGTTCTTC
CAISPRKDNEQFF
>TRBV2|once|-|TRBJ2-7
TGTGCCAGCAGTGAAGCACATTCCGGGGTCGAGCAGTACTTC
CASSEAHSGVEQYF
>TRBV20-1|once|TRBD2|TRBJ2-1
TGCAGTGCTTGGGAGGCTAGCGGGAGGATTGAGCAGTTCTTC
CSAWEASGRIEQFF
>TRBV20-1|few|TRBD2|TRBJ2-5
TGCAGTGCTACCGGACTAGCGGGAGGAAGGGGAGAGACCCAGTACTTC
CSATGLAGGRGETQYF
>TRBV20-1|few|TRBD2|TRBJ2-3
TGCAGTGCTAGAGACATTGTAGTAGCGGGAGCGATAGATACGCAGTATTTT
CSARDIVVAGAIDTQYF
>TRBV28|-|-|TRBJ1-6
TGTGCCAGCAGTTTAGACAGCTCCTATAATTCACCCCTCCACTTT
CASSLDSSYNSPLHF
>TRBV7-2|-|-|TRBJ2-5
TGTGCCAGCAGCCAAGAGTCAGGATACGGGGAGACCCAGTACTTC
CASSQESGYGETQYF
>TRBV7-8|few|-|TRBJ2-7
TGTGCCAGCAGCCCTACCCCCCTACTCGAGCAGTACTTC
CASSPTPLLEQYF
>TRBV20-1|few|TRBD2|TRBJ2-1
TGCAGTGCTAAGGGACTAGCGGGAGGGATTGACAATGAGCAGTTCTTC
CSAKGLAGGIDNEQFF
>TRBV20-1|few|TRBD1|TRBJ1-1
TGCAGTGCTAGAACGGACAGGGGCTTCCTCGACACTGAAGCTTTCTTT
CSARTDRGFLDTEAFF
>TRBV7-3|-|TRBD2|TRBJ2-2
TGTGCCAGCAGTCTGACTAGCGGGAGTGGCACCGGGGAGCTGTTTTTT
CASSLTSGSGTGELFF
>TRBV20-1|few|-|TRBJ1-1
TGCAGTGCCCAAGTGGGGGGGAGGACTGAAGCTTTCTTT
CSAQVGGRTEAFF
>TRBV6-1|-|-|TRBJ2-7
TGTGCCAGCAGCCCCGGGCTAGTTAGGGGGTTGGCGCAGTACTTC
CASSPGLVRGLAQYF
>TRBV6-1|-|-|TRBJ1-1
TGTGCCAGCTCCTACGGACGGTTGACGATGAACACTGAAGCTTTCTTT
CASSYGRLTMNTEAFF
>TRBV2|-|TRBD1|TRBJ2-7
TGTGCCAGCAGTGAGGAGACAGGGGGCGCCTACGAGCAGTACTTC
CASSEETGGAYEQYF
>TRBV7-2|medium-sized|-|TRBJ2-5
TGTGCCAGCAGCTCCAGACAGAGAGAGACCCAGTACTTC
CASSSRQRETQYF
>TRBV20-1|few|TRBD2|TRBJ2-5
TGCAGTGCTAGAGATACTGGACTAGCGGAAGAGACCCAGTACTTC
CSARDTGLAEETQYF